This record covers a single TCR beta chain. By sample share, this clonotype is medium-sized (0.01 to 0.1%). What antigen it recognizes has not been identified. No qualities accompany the bases; no much larger clone lies one base away. This sample stems from a study of response to subunit inactivated influenza vaccine (dated by TCRdb to between 2018 and 2020). For the study in its entirety: Deep quantitative T cell receptor repertoire profiling was used in the study to track responses to a trivalent subunit inactivated influenza vaccine. Broad study findings and their caveats: According to the authors, only a limited number of new T cells may be recruited by each seasonal influenza vaccination.

The method was RT-PCR. The run used an Illumina HiSeq 2500. The raw public data were reprocessed by TCRdb itself: fastp quality trimming at Q25, MiXCR clonotype calling, in-frame beta chains only. Every entry covers one CDR3 protein and lists the most common genes and DNA from its rows. The table for this sample lists 150,000 to 200,000 distinct CDR3 sequences; 12% of them were counted only once. Clones ranked in the top ten supply approximately 32% of the sample. Counted from cysteine to phenylalanine, this CDR3 has 15 amino acids. Only the CDR3 DNA is retained, 45 bases long and in frame from the first base. Based on the germline V gene, the CDR1 and CDR2 sequences are SGHRS and YFSETQ. Germline trimming: 4 bases from V, 6 bases from J; junction bases outside gene matches: 6. The data also belong to a second study, concerning T cells expressing NK-cell markers. The second study, in turn, reports: TCR beta cDNA libraries were prepared using 5'RACE template switching, which introduced a universal primer site and unique molecular identifiers. Under ten donors provided sorted CD3+CD56+NKG2C+, CD3+CD56+NKG2C- and CD3+CD56-NKG2C+ T-cell subsets, whose TCR beta-chain repertoires were profiled. Most of the eight sequenced donors were HCMV-seropositive and one was HCMV-seronegative. In several experiments an anti-gammadeltaTCR antibody was added to restrict sorting to alphabetaTCR-expressing T cells. In roughly 6 donors, the dominant CD3+CD56+NKG2C+ clonotypes ranked among the top 10 CD8+ clonotypes, making up 1.0-7.0% of CD8+ T cells. Those dominant clonotypes were again the most abundant among CD3+CD56-NKG2C+ cells in several donors, at about 25-60.1%. It remained unclear whether the expanded NKG2C-expressing T cell clones were specific for HCMV antigens. The study sequenced eight donors, all healthy volunteers chosen at random: three men and five women. To determine HCMV serostatus, a commercial ELISA kit was used to detect HCMV-specific IgG in serum. Peripheral blood mononuclear cells were isolated from blood by Ficoll density gradient centrifugation. Using Miltenyi isolation kits, CD4+ and CD8+ T cells were isolated from PBMC through magnetic immunoseparation. Synthesis of cDNA was primed from the TCR beta constant segment and was followed by two consecutive PCR amplification steps. Libraries were sequenced as 2 x 150 bp reads on Illumina HiSeq 2000/2500, MiSeq or NextSeq. MIGEC was used to demultiplex reads and group the reads by UMI, and MiTCR was used to assemble and quantify clonotypes. Only TCR cDNA sequences supported by at least two reads were kept to exclude erroneous sequences. Downstream repertoire analysis used the tcR package, and clonotypes were matched across fractions by CDR3 nucleotide sequence plus V segment. VDJmatch was used to annotate antigen specificity against VDJdb, with one amino acid substitution in CDR3 allowed.

The sequencing here drew on CD8+ T cells sorted from PBMCs, taken approximately 12 days after vaccination. The sequence was obtained from a man over 45 who received an inactivated influenza vaccine. Donor details come from another sample of the same person, matched by shared clones. Recombination joined TRBV5-1 with TRBJ2-2, with TRBD1 identical over 10 junction bases. CDR3 sequence: CASSPWDRGPGELFF. The nucleotide sequence is TGCGCCAGCAGCCCCTGGGACAGGGGTCCCGGGGAGCTGTTTTTT.